Listed here are 18 T cell receptor beta chains from one sample, sequenced in a study of shared clonotypes between healthy human individuals. Clones were read by immunoSEQ multiplex PCR, and TCRdb kept only the in-frame ones, dropping some. The table has over a million clones, less than 99% seen once; the top ten hold over 0.3%. Specimen: naive CD4+ T cells sorted from blood. Subset specified: CD45RA+ positively selected. The receptors were gathered from a man between 25 and 39 years old in good health.

This chain uses TRBV5-4 with TRBJ1-4, with 7 bases fitting TRBD1. J was trimmed by 8 bases and V by 3 bases; bases with no gene match: 7. Germline V gene data show CDR1 as SGHNT and CDR2 as YYREEE (reference sequence). The CDR3 is 14 amino acids. CDR3 protein: CASSSRDRREKLFF. CDR3 nucleotides: TGTGCCAGCAGCTCCCGGGACAGACGGGAAAAACTGTTTTTT.

The chain links TRBV19 to TRBJ2-1; 11 nucleotides agree with TRBD2. The CDR3 runs to 17 residues. Trimming removed 3 bases from V and 6 bases from J; junction bases left unmatched: 10. CDR1 is LNHDA, CDR2 SQIVND, per germline (reference sequence). This chain's CDR3 is CASSIGSGRGAANEQFF. DNA for the CDR3: TGTGCCAGTAGTATTGGTAGCGGGAGGGGTGCGGCCAATGAGCAGTTCTTC.

The rearrangement links TRBV11-2 to TRBJ2-7; 7 bases agree with TRBD2. Germline V lookup: CDR1 SGHAT, CDR2 FQNNGV. The CDR3 sequence is 15 residues long. V dropped 5 bases and J dropped 2; count of bases not matched to a gene: 9. As DNA, the CDR3 is TGTGCCAGCAGCGCCGTCAAGCGGGACCCCTACGAGCAGTACTTC. Translation gives CASSAVKRDPYEQYF.

This clone was seen only once. V and J are TRBV28 and TRBJ1-4, with D perhaps TRBD1 (5 bases). V lost 3 bases and J 7 bases, leaving 6 bases between the germline ends. The CDR3 runs 12 residues. Germline V gene sequence: CDR1 MDHEN, CDR2 SYDVKM. The CDR3 DNA is TGTGCCAGCAGTTTGGGGGGTGAAAAACTGTTTTTT. The encoded protein is CASSLGGEKLFF.

This clone is a singleton in its sample. This chain links TRBV6-5 with TRBJ2-7, with a possible D match to TRBD1 (5 bases). Germline loops: CDR1 MNHEY, CDR2 SVGAGI. The CDR3 has 16 amino acids. Trimming cost V 1 base and J 0 bases, with 13 bases left between them. CDR3 amino acids: CASSYFSVGHSYEQYF. In nucleotides, the CDR3 is TGTGCCAGCAGTTACTTTTCAGTTGGACACTCCTACGAGCAGTACTTC.

In the case of this clone: This sample includes further DNA sequences coding for the same CDR3. The J gene is TRBJ2-7, the V gene TRBV7-2; 13 bases fit TRBD2. Per the germline V gene, CDR1 is SGHTA and CDR2 is FQGNSA. The V segment lost 4 bases and the J segment 2 bases; nucleotides outside the gene matches: 2. The CDR3 covers 15 residues. CDR3 nucleotide sequence: TGTGCCAGCAGCTCCACTAGCGGGAGGGCCTACGAGCAGTACTTC. Its protein is CASSSTSGRAYEQYF.

The V call is TRBV2, the J call TRBJ1-5; possibly TRBD1 for D (5 bases). The CDR3 totals 16 residues. From germline, CDR1 is SNHLY and CDR2 FYNNEI. V shed 0 bases and J shed 3 bases, with 12 bases lying between them. Here the CDR3 DNA reads TGTGCCAGCAGTGAAGCCGGCAGGGTCTCCAATCAGCCCCAGCATTTT. Translated: CASSEAGRVSNQPQHF.

A single count supports this clone. The V and J genes are TRBV5-1 and TRBJ2-5, with D possibly matching TRBD2 (6 bases). Germline CDR1 and CDR2: SGHRS and YFSETQ. The length of the CDR3 is 15 residues. Trimming took 0 bases from V and 1 from J, leaving 10 bases between them. The CDR3 DNA reads as TGCGCCAGCAGCTTGGTCGGGAGTTCCCAAGAGACCCAGTACTTC. Protein sequence: CASSLVGSSQETQYF.

The genes are TRBV7-2 and TRBJ2-2; D gene uncertain. CDR3 length equals 16 residues. The germline V gene has CDR1 SGHTA and CDR2 FQGNSA. The V and J ends lost 5 bases and 1 base respectively, with 14 bases between them. This CDR3 reads CASSPQRIGNTGELFF. CDR3 bases: TGTGCCAGCAGCCCCCAACGTATCGGGAACACCGGGGAGCTGTTTTTT. Full variable domain (remainder filled in from reference TRBV7-2 and TRBJ2-2): GAGVSQSPSNKVTEKGKDVELRCDPISGHTALYWYRQSLGQGLEFLIYFQGNSAPDKSGLPSDRFSAERTGGSVSTLTIQRTQQEDSAVYLCASSPQRIGNTGELFFGEGSRLTVL.

The chain is built from TRBV10-1 and TRBJ2-7, with no clear D. The CDR3 is 15 residues long. The germline CDR1 and CDR2 sequences are WNHNN and SYGVQD (reference sequence). V lost 3 bases and J lost 5, with 17 bases in between. CDR3 coding DNA: TGCGCCAGCAGTGAAAGTAGCACGGTAGAGGACGAGCAGTACTTC. Amino acid sequence: CASSESSTVEDEQYF.

The J gene is TRBJ2-7, the V gene TRBV5-1; either TRBD1 or TRBD2 may supply D (5 bases each). This CDR3 region has 14 residues. Germline assignment: CDR1 SGHRS and CDR2 YFSETQ. V dropped 3 bases and J dropped 2 bases, with 12 bases sitting between them. CDR3 protein: CASSWGTITYEQYF. The CDR3 DNA reads TGCGCCAGCAGCTGGGGGACGATCACCTACGAGCAGTACTTC.

The chain joins TRBV4-1 to TRBJ1-5, with unresolved D. The V gene lost 3 bases and the J gene lost 5 bases, with 8 bases spanning the gap. Germline V lookup: CDR1 MGHRA, CDR2 YSYEKL. CDR3 length: 13 amino acids. The CDR3 reads CASSQRSDQPQHF. The CDR3 nucleotides read TGCGCCAGCAGCCAGAGGTCCGATCAGCCCCAGCATTTT.

The V and J genes are TRBV14 and TRBJ1-1; no reliable D call. The CDR3 sequence is 17 residues long. Germline CDR1 is SGHDN and CDR2 is FVKESK. Trimming took 0 bases from V and 2 from J, leaving 16 bases between them. In nucleotides, the CDR3 is TGTGCCAGCAGCCAAGATCAAAGGTTGAGGTTTAACACTGAAGCTTTCTTT. Translated, it gives CASSQDQRLRFNTEAFF.

The J gene is TRBJ2-4, the V gene TRBV4-1; no definite D call. This CDR3 region has 12 residues. Germline V gives CDR1 MGHRA, CDR2 YSYEKL. Trimming took 0 bases from V and 7 from J, leaving 4 bases between them. The CDR3 DNA is TGCGCCAGCAGCCAAGATGGGAACATTCAGTACTTC. It translates to CASSQDGNIQYF.

In this sample, this clone turned up once. The chain joins TRBV7-9 to TRBJ2-1; 12 positions match TRBD2. The CDR3 covers 15 residues. Unmatched junction bases numbered 7, after V lost 4 bases and J lost 9 bases. In germline, CDR1 is SEHNR, CDR2 FQNEAQ (reference sequence). The DNA of the CDR3 is TGTGCCAGCAGCTCAGGACTAGCGGGAATCGGTGAGCAGTTCTTC. It codes for CASSSGLAGIGEQFF. Drawing the rest from reference TRBV7-9 and TRBJ2-1, the complete variable domain is DTGVSQNPRHKITKRGQNVTFRCDPISEHNRLYWYRQTLGQGPEFLTYFQNEAQLEKSRLLSDRFSAERPKGSFSTLEIQRTEQGDSAMYLCASSSGLAGIGEQFFGPGTRLTVL.

The rearrangement uses TRBV11-2 and TRBJ2-1, with a weak D call TRBD2 (5 bases). The length of the CDR3 is 14 residues. With 1 base removed from V and 8 bases from J, the gap between germline ends came to 12 bases. Germline V gives CDR1 SGHAT, CDR2 FQNNGV. The CDR3 spells CASSLGTPRYEQFF. The DNA of the CDR3 is TGTGCCAGCAGCTTAGGGACTCCGCGTTATGAGCAGTTCTTC. The variable domain in full, with the rest retrieved from reference TRBV11-2 and TRBJ2-1, is EAGVAQSPRYKIIEKRQSVAFWCNPISGHATLYWYQQILGQGPKLLIQFQNNGVVDDSQLPKDRFSAERLKGVDSTLKIQPAKLEDSAVYLCASSLGTPRYEQFFGPGTRLTVL.

The rearrangement links TRBV7-2 to TRBJ2-1; 9 bases align to TRBD2. The CDR3 runs 15 residues. V was pared by 2 bases and J by 7 bases, with 6 bases of the junction left unmatched. Germline CDR1 SGHTA, CDR2 FQGNSA. The CDR3 DNA is TGTGCCAGCAGCTTACCTAGCGGGATGTGGAATGAGCAGTTCTTC. Amino acids: CASSLPSGMWNEQFF.

This clone occurred once. The chain combines TRBV2 with TRBJ2-5; 11 bases map to TRBD2. This CDR3 contains 15 residues. The V gene end was trimmed by 2 bases and the J gene end by 4 bases; junction bases not matched to a gene: 3. The V gene's germline CDR1 is SNHLY and CDR2 FYNNEI. CDR3 in amino acids: CASSETLAGGETQYF. For the CDR3, the DNA is TGTGCCAGCAGTGAAACTCTAGCGGGAGGAGAGACCCAGTACTTC.